The next 7 T cell receptor beta chains were all read from a single sample in a study of cytomegalovirus exposure and HLA in healthy donors. The PCR contained 60 Vbeta and 13 Jbeta primers. The table came from immunoSEQ multiplex PCR; TCRdb's copy has only in-frame clones and leaves some out. The data show 200,000 or so clones, and the top ten clones hold 0.74%. Sequenced: PBMCs. The receptors here all came from a boy younger than 18 in good health and CMV-seronegative.

V usage is TRBV5-1 and J usage is TRBJ1-4; the D gene is possibly TRBD1 (5 bases). The germline V gene encodes CDR1 SGHRS and CDR2 YFSETQ. The CDR3 runs to 17 residues. Trimming cost V 3 bases and J 4 bases, with 19 bases left between them. For the CDR3, the DNA is TGCGCCAGCAGCTCCGGGGCAGGGAGGATTGGTAATGAAAAACTGTTTTTT. Encoded protein: CASSSGAGRIGNEKLFF.

This chain links TRBV2 with TRBJ2-5, with D maybe TRBD1 (6 bases). Matching the DNA end better, TRBJ2-7 makes the J call doubtful. Germline V gene lookup returns CDR1 SNHLY and CDR2 FYNNEI. The CDR3 is made up of 12 amino acids. The CDR3 nucleotides read TGTGCCAGCTCCCCAGGGGCCTACGAGCAGTACTTC. This translates into CASSPGAYEQYF.

The V call is TRBV6-5, the J call TRBJ2-7; D might be TRBD2 (6 bases). The CDR3 is made up of 13 amino acids. V lost 0 bases and J 6 bases, leaving 9 bases between the germline ends. CDR1 is MNHEY, CDR2 SVGAGI, per germline. This CDR3 reads CASSYSGGFEQYF. In nucleotides, the CDR3 is TGTGCCAGCAGTTACTCTGGGGGGTTCGAGCAGTACTTC.

This chain joins TRBV4-1 and TRBJ2-5; D possibly corresponds to TRBD2 (6 bases). The CDR3 runs to 15 residues. Per germline, CDR1 MGHRA and CDR2 YSYEKL. Trimming took off 5 bases at V and 3 bases at J, with 16 bases between the two ends. CDR3 protein: CASSEEWGGKETQYF. The CDR3 DNA reads as TGCGCCAGCAGCGAGGAGTGGGGCGGGAAAGAGACCCAGTACTTC.

The genes are TRBV6-6 and TRBJ2-7; 7 nucleotides line up with TRBD1. The trim removed 0 bases at V and 3 bases at J, leaving 5 bases unmatched. The CDR3 loop spans 15 amino acids. Looked up from germline, CDR1 is MNHNY and CDR2 is SVGAGI (reference sequence). CDR3 in DNA: TGTGCCAGCAGTTACTCGAAGACAGGGCTCTACGAGCAGTACTTC. As protein: CASSYSKTGLYEQYF.

The chain couples TRBV28 to TRBJ1-4; a possible D gene is TRBD1 (6 bases). The CDR3 totals 14 residues. Trimming removed 6 bases from V and 7 bases from J, with 15 bases in between. CDR1 and CDR2 (germline): MDHEN, SYDVKM. In DNA, the CDR3 is TGTGCCAGCAGGGTCCAGGGGAGGGGTGAAAAACTGTTTTTT. It is translated as CASRVQGRGEKLFF.

CDR3 in amino acids: CASSLAPSGTSGPRSYEQYF. The CDR3 DNA is TGCGCCAGCAGCTTGGCGCCTTCCGGGACTAGCGGGCCCCGGTCCTACGAGCAGTACTTC. V usage is TRBV5-1 and J usage is TRBJ2-5, with 12 bases aligning to TRBD2. The DNA end is more similar to TRBJ2-7, so the J call may be wrong. The CDR3 runs 20 residues. Germline values: CDR1 SGHRS, CDR2 YFSETQ.